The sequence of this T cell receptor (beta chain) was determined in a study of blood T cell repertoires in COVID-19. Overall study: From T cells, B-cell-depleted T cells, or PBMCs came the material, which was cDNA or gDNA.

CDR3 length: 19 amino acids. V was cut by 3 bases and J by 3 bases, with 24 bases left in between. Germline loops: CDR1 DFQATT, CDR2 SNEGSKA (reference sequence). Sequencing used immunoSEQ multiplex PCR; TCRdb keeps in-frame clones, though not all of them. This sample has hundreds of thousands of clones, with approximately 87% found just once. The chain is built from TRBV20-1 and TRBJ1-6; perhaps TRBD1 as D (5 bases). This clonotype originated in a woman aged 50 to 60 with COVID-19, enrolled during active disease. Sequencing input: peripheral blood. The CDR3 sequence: CSASAGYQAAEYYNSPLHF. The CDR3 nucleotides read TGCAGTGCTAGTGCAGGGTATCAGGCCGCGGAATACTATAATTCACCCCTCCACTTT.